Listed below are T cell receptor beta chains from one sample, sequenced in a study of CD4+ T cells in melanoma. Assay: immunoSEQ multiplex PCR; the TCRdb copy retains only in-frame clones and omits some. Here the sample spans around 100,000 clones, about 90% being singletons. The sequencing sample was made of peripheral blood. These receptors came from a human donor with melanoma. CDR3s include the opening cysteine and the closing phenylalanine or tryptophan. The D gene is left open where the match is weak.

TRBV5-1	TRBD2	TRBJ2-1	CASSPSGGAGYNEQFF	TGCGCCAGCAGCCCTAGCGGGGGGGCCGGCTACAATGAGCAGTTCTTC
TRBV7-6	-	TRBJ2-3	CASSLGSGGGQDTQYF	TGTGCCAGCAGCTTAGGATCGGGAGGGGGCCAAGATACGCAGTATTTT
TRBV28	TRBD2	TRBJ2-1	CASRLTSGSYNEQFF	TGTGCCAGCAGACTGACTAGCGGGTCCTACAATGAGCAGTTCTTC
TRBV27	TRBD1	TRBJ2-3	CASSWVGTAYSTDTQYF	TGTGCCAGCAGTTGGGTGGGGACAGCGTATAGCACAGATACGCAGTATTTT
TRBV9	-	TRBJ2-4	CASSDNGLAKNIQYF	TGTGCCAGCAGCGATAATGGACTAGCCAAAAACATTCAGTACTTC
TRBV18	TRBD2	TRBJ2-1	CASSNGQAGVESNEQFF	TGTGCCAGCTCAAACGGCCAAGCGGGAGTGGAATCAAATGAGCAGTTCTTC
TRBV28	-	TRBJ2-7	CASSTRGDEQYF	TGTGCCAGCAGCACCAGGGGGGACGAGCAGTACTTC
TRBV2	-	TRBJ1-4	CAGSQDTSTNEKLFF	TGTGCCGGATCACAGGACACCTCAACTAATGAAAAACTGTTTTTT
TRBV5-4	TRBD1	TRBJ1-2	CASSQGQGANYGYTF	TGCGCCAGCAGCCAAGGACAGGGGGCTAACTATGGCTACACCTTC
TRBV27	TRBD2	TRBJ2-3	CASSLSIRRGGFTDTQYF	TGTGCCAGCAGTTTATCGATCAGGAGGGGAGGGTTCACAGATACGCAGTATTTT
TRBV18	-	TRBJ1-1	CASSPPGSSGIGEAFF	TGTGCCAGCTCACCACCGGGAAGCTCCGGGATCGGAGAAGCTTTCTTT
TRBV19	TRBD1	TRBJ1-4	CASSEGQFNEKLFF	TGTGCCAGTAGTGAGGGACAGTTTAATGAAAAACTGTTTTTT
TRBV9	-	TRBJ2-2	CASSQYHQNTGELFF	TGTGCCAGCAGCCAATACCATCAGAACACCGGGGAGCTGTTTTTT